The 16 T cell receptor beta chains given below trace back to one sample, sequenced in a study of blood T cell repertoires in COVID-19. The repertoire was sequenced with immunoSEQ multiplex PCR; TCRdb's copy has only in-frame clones and lacks some. In the table there are around 300,000 clones, roughly 90% of which are singletons. Source material: peripheral blood. These receptors all come from a woman aged 40 to 50 who had recovered from COVID-19.

V gene TRBV7-6 combines with J gene TRBJ2-7; 9 bases are shared with TRBD1. This CDR3 spans 15 amino acids. Trimming cost V 1 base and J 2 bases; bases outside gene matches: 3. Germline values: CDR1 SGHVS, CDR2 FNYEAQ. The CDR3 spells CASSLEGDRAYEQYF. The CDR3 nucleotides are TGTGCCAGCAGCTTAGAGGGGGACAGGGCCTACGAGCAGTACTTC.

The chain employs TRBV28 and TRBJ1-5; D possibly corresponds to TRBD1 (6 bases). Germline V gene data show CDR1 as MDHEN and CDR2 as SYDVKM. Trimming stripped 4 bases from V and 2 bases from J, with 12 bases between. This CDR3 is built from 15 residues. For the CDR3, the DNA is TGTGCCAGCAGTTCGGTGCAGGGGCGCAATCAGCCCCAGCATTTT. It is translated as CASSSVQGRNQPQHF.

The CDR3 sequence is CASSETGPGYGYTF. CDR3 bases: TGTGCCAGCAGTGAAACAGGGCCGGGCTATGGCTACACCTTC. The chain employs TRBV25-1 and TRBJ1-2; D may be TRBD1 (6 bases). CDR3 length: 14 amino acids. Germline V CDR1 and CDR2: MGHDK, SYGVNS. Deletions cut 2 bases from V and 4 bases from J, with 11 bases between.

This clone was detected only once. Other nucleotide sequences from this sample produce the same CDR3. The chain couples TRBV30 to TRBJ2-3, with D unclear. The CDR3 is 12 amino acids. Trimming removed 2 bases from V and 2 bases from J, with 5 bases in between. CDR1 is GTSNPN and CDR2 is SVGIG in the germline V gene (reference sequence). CDR3 region: CAWSPSTDTQYF. The DNA of the CDR3 is TGTGCCTGGAGTCCTTCCACAGATACGCAGTATTTT.

The CDR3 sequence: CASSTGIGNTIYF. CDR3 bases: TGTGCCAGCAGTACAGGGATCGGAAACACCATATATTTT. J is TRBJ1-3 and V is TRBV28, with D possibly TRBD1 on 6 matching bases. CDR1 and CDR2 from the germline V gene are MDHEN and SYDVKM. CDR3 size: 13 residues. V lost 5 bases and J lost 4, with 9 bases in between.

CDR3 residues: CASSQIQGGQGANVLTF. The CDR3, as DNA: TGTGCCAGCAGCCAAATCCAGGGGGGACAGGGGGCCAACGTCCTGACTTTC. The V call is TRBV3-1 (or the pseudogene TRBV3-2), the J call TRBJ2-6; D is possibly TRBD1 (7 bases). The CDR3 is 17 amino acids. V was clipped by 2 bases and J by 4 bases, with 15 bases between them. CDR1 and CDR2 (germline): LGHDT, YNNKEL (reference sequence).

There are a few counts of this clone. CDR3 in DNA: TGTGCCAGCAGAACGGACAGCTACGAGCAGTACTTC. Protein: CASRTDSYEQYF. V and J are TRBV7-9 and TRBJ2-7, with a tentative D call TRBD1 (6 bases). The CDR3 totals 12 residues. V lost 6 bases, J lost 3 bases, and 9 bases lay in between. The V gene's germline CDR1 is SEHNR and CDR2 FQNEAQ (reference sequence).

The chain links TRBV12-5 to TRBJ2-3, with 7 bases that match TRBD1. Trimming cost V 7 bases and J 0 bases; bases outside gene matches: 7. Germline lookup yields CDR1 LGHNT and CDR2 FRNRAP. The CDR3 has 15 residues. The CDR3 coding sequence is TGTGCTAGTGCCCTAGGGGGCCCTAGCACAGATACGCAGTATTTT. Translated: CASALGGPSTDTQYF.

The rearrangement links TRBV6-5 to TRBJ2-7; 8 bases agree with TRBD1. This CDR3 has 12 amino acids. Trimming cost V 6 bases and J 9 bases; bases outside gene matches: 7. CDR1 and CDR2 (germline): MNHEY, SVGAGI. The CDR3 loop is CASRGTGGTQYF. The CDR3 coding sequence is TGTGCCAGCAGAGGGACAGGAGGGACGCAGTACTTC.

The J gene is TRBJ2-7, the V gene TRBV5-1, with TRBD2 identical over 13 bases. In germline, CDR1 is SGHRS, CDR2 YFSETQ. V shed 3 bases and J 4 bases; nucleotides not matched to a gene: 19. This CDR3 has 20 residues. The CDR3 nucleotides are TGCGCCAGCAGCTCCCAGAGAGCCGGACTAGCGGGAGAAGGAATTTACGAGCAGTACTTC. It translates to CASSSQRAGLAGEGIYEQYF.

The rearrangement links TRBV24-1 to TRBJ2-1; D perhaps matches TRBD2 (5 bases). This CDR3 contains 16 residues. The germline CDR1 and CDR2 sequences are KGHDR and SFDVKD. The ends were cut back, 0 bases at V and 3 bases at J, with 11 bases in the middle. CDR3 DNA: TGTGCCACCAGTGATTTGTCCAGCGGAGGCTACAATGAGCAGTTCTTC. Amino acids: CATSDLSSGGYNEQFF.

This chain uses TRBV19 with TRBJ2-5; the D gene is possibly TRBD2 (5 bases). Trimming took 4 bases from V and 1 from J, leaving 22 bases between them. This CDR3 has 18 amino acids. The germline gives CDR1 LNHDA, CDR2 SQIVND (reference sequence). In DNA, the CDR3 is TGTGCCAGTAGTACGACTATGTCGGGAAGGGTAAGCCAAGAGACCCAGTACTTC. Translated: CASSTTMSGRVSQETQYF.

The rearrangement joins TRBV3-1 (or the pseudogene TRBV3-2) to TRBJ2-3, with a tentative D call TRBD2 (5 bases). The CDR3 consists of 14 residues. Looked up from germline, CDR1 is LGHDT and CDR2 is YNNKEL (reference sequence). V lost 2 bases, J lost 3 bases, and 9 bases lay in between. The CDR3: CASSQRGETDTQYF. The DNA of the CDR3 is TGTGCCAGCAGCCAACGGGGAGAGACAGATACGCAGTATTTT.

The chain is built from TRBV6-5 and TRBJ2-5; no clear D. V was trimmed by 4 bases and J by 1 base, leaving 13 bases between them. The CDR3 sequence is 15 residues long. Per germline, CDR1 MNHEY and CDR2 SVGAGI. The CDR3: CASSSLGLRQETQYF. CDR3 in DNA: TGTGCCAGCAGTTCTCTAGGTCTTCGCCAAGAGACCCAGTACTTC.

This clone was detected only once. The rearrangement links TRBV3-1 (or the pseudogene TRBV3-2) to TRBJ2-7; possible D gene TRBD2, 6 bases. In germline, CDR1 is LGHDT, CDR2 YNNKEL (reference sequence). This CDR3 comprises 14 residues. The V and J ends lost 2 bases and 2 bases respectively, with 10 bases between them. CDR3 DNA sequence: TGTGCCAGCAGCCAACGGGGGTCGACCTACGAGCAGTACTTC. Its protein is CASSQRGSTYEQYF.

This chain uses TRBV27 with TRBJ2-1; 15 positions match TRBD2. The trim removed 6 bases at V and 9 bases at J, leaving 12 bases unmatched. This CDR3 is 17 amino acids long. Germline CDR1 is MNHEY and CDR2 is SMNVEV (reference sequence). The CDR3 region is CASRDLGLAGGLGEQFF. The DNA for the CDR3 is TGTGCCAGCAGAGACCTCGGACTAGCGGGAGGGCTTGGTGAGCAGTTCTTC.